These 25 T cell receptor beta chains were all obtained from the same sample, sequenced in a study of T cells after yellow fever vaccination. TCRdb passed the 5' RACE reads through MiXCR, listing each CDR3 protein once. This table has approximately 610,000 distinct CDR3 sequences, about 15% appearing once. The sample in question was PBMCs, obtained roughly 5 days after the first yellow fever vaccination. The source is a man aged 18 to 29 who received the YFV17D yellow fever vaccine.

This clonotype has more than one count but fewer than ten. The V call is TRBV5-5, the J call TRBJ1-1; weak D call: TRBD1 (5 bases). The CDR3 totals 14 residues. The germline V gene has CDR1 SGHKS and CDR2 YYEKEE (reference sequence). Trimming stripped 6 bases from V and 0 bases from J, with 12 bases between. CDR3 sequence: CASTQGVLNTEAFF. For the CDR3, the DNA is TGTGCCAGCACCCAGGGTGTTTTGAACACTGAAGCTTTCTTT.

This clonotype was picked up a small number of times. The chain carries TRBV5-1 and TRBJ2-3, with no clear D. Trimming removed 0 bases from V and 1 base from J, with 3 bases in between. CDR3 length equals 13 residues. CDR1 and CDR2 from the germline V gene are SGHRS and YFSETQ. The CDR3 DNA reads as TGCGCCAGCAGCTTGGAACGCACAGATACGCAGTATTTT. Its protein product is CASSLERTDTQYF.

This clonotype was counted only a few times. The chain has TRBV7-2 and TRBJ1-6, with TRBD1 as a possible D gene (5 bases). The CDR3 totals 15 residues. V lost 5 bases and J 11 bases, leaving 19 bases between the germline ends. Germline V lookup: CDR1 SGHTA, CDR2 FQGNSA. CDR3 bases: TGTGCCAGCAGCGTCCGCGACAGAGGAAGGGCACCCCTCCACTTT. This encodes CASSVRDRGRAPLHF.

The chain uses TRBV12-3 or TRBV12-4 and TRBJ1-5; no clear D. The CDR3 has 13 amino acids. V shed 7 bases and J shed 5 bases, with 12 bases lying between them. For the CDR3, the DNA is TGTGCCAGCACATTTGGGGTGGATCAGCCCCAGCATTTT. Protein: CASTFGVDQPQHF.

The gene calls are TRBV4-1 and TRBJ2-2; the match to TRBD1 covers 8 bases. Germline V gene sequence: CDR1 MGHRA, CDR2 YSYEKL. This CDR3 is built from 16 residues. The trim removed 4 bases at V and 7 bases at J, leaving 11 bases unmatched. This chain's CDR3 is CASSPDRTGYGGELFF. CDR3 nucleotides: TGCGCCAGCAGCCCAGACAGGACAGGGTATGGCGGGGAGCTGTTTTTT.

This chain uses TRBV10-3 with TRBJ2-5; tentatively, D is TRBD1 (5 bases). This CDR3 region has 15 residues. Germline V gene sequence: CDR1 ENHRY, CDR2 SYGVKD. V was pared by 3 bases and J by 0 bases, with 11 bases between. CDR3 nucleotide sequence: TGTGCCATCAGTGAAAACAGGATGTACCAAGAGACCCAGTACTTC. This translates into CAISENRMYQETQYF.

Many counts were recorded for this clonotype. The V gene is TRBV5-6, the J gene TRBJ2-7, with D perhaps TRBD1 or TRBD2 (5 bases each). The V gene lost 2 bases and the J gene lost 2 bases, with 11 bases spanning the gap. CDR1 is SGHDT and CDR2 is YYEEEE in the germline V gene. The length of the CDR3 is 14 residues. DNA of the CDR3: TGTGCCAGCAGCTTCCGGGACGCCACCTACGAGCAGTACGTC. Translated, it gives CASSFRDATYEQYV.

This clonotype was detected ten times or more. V usage is TRBV25-1 and J usage is TRBJ2-5; TRBD1 aligns across 7 bases. The junction had 3 bases not matched to a gene; V was cut back by 1 base and J by 4 bases. Per the germline V gene, CDR1 is MGHDK and CDR2 is SYGVNS. This CDR3 is built from 14 residues. CDR3 residues: CASSEFYRGETQYF. The CDR3 nucleotides read TGTGCCAGCAGTGAATTTTACAGGGGAGAGACCCAGTACTTC. Full variable domain (remainder filled in from reference TRBV25-1 and TRBJ2-5): EADIYQTPRYLVIGTGKKITLECSQTMGHDKMYWYQQDPGMELHLIHYSYGVNSTEKGDLSSESTVSRIRTEHFPLTLESARPSHTSQYLCASSEFYRGETQYFGPGTRLLVL.

V and J are TRBV7-9 and TRBJ2-1; D not certain. The CDR3 covers 12 residues. Germline CDR1 reads SEHNR; CDR2 reads FQNEAQ (reference sequence). V lost 2 bases and J 7 bases, leaving 6 bases between the germline ends. CDR3: CASSLNPNEQFF. CDR3 nucleotide sequence: TGTGCCAGCAGCTTAAACCCTAATGAGCAGTTCTTC.

As to this clonotype: At one end the junction does not follow the germline gene, possibly because of a read error. This chain connects TRBV5-1 to TRBJ2-4; D could derive from TRBD1 or TRBD2 (7 bases each). Germline V gives CDR1 SGHRS, CDR2 YFSETQ. The CDR3 consists of 16 residues. The CDR3 bases are TGCGCCAGCAGCTCCCGGGCCGGGGGGACAGCTCTCGCTCGGGTTTTC. It translates to CASSSRAGGTALARVF.

With regard to this clonotype: An end of the junction differs from the germline gene, which may be a read error. The chain combines TRBV5-1 with TRBJ2-5, with a weak D call TRBD1 (6 bases). Germline CDR1 is SGHRS and CDR2 is YFSETQ. CDR3 size: 17 residues. The CDR3 here is CASSLRGSATQRETLYF. The CDR3 DNA reads TGCGCCAGCAGCTTGAGGGGGAGCGCCACCCAGAGAGAGACCCTGTACTTC.

The CDR3 reads CASSPLPGGGNIQYF. CDR3 coding DNA: TGTGCCAGCTCACCACTCCCCGGGGGAGGAAACATTCAGTACTTC. The V call is TRBV18, the J call TRBJ2-4, with D maybe TRBD2 (6 bases). CDR3 length: 15 residues. V lost 1 base, J lost 6 bases, and 13 bases lay in between. CDR1 KGHSH and CDR2 LQKENI come from the germline V gene.

This clonotype has a handful of counts. This chain connects TRBV5-4 to TRBJ2-5; 10 bases match TRBD2. Germline CDR1 SGHNT, CDR2 YYREEE (reference sequence). This CDR3 comprises 15 residues. The trim removed 0 bases at V and 3 bases at J, leaving 2 bases unmatched. The CDR3 sequence: CASSLDGLAEETQYF. In DNA form, the CDR3 reads TGTGCCAGCAGCTTGGACGGACTAGCGGAAGAGACCCAGTACTTC.

The chain combines TRBV9 with TRBJ1-5, with unresolved D. Germline CDR1 is SGDLS and CDR2 is YYNGEE. This CDR3 is 14 amino acids long. V dropped 4 bases and J dropped 4 bases, with 12 bases sitting between them. Written as DNA, the CDR3 is TGTGCCAGCAGCAAAGGCCAGGTTAATCAGCCCCAGCATTTT. Protein product: CASSKGQVNQPQHF.

The genes are TRBV25-1 and TRBJ1-4, with D possibly TRBD1 on 5 matching bases. The CDR3 consists of 15 residues. In germline, CDR1 is MGHDK, CDR2 SYGVNS. Trimming took 6 bases from V and 7 from J, leaving 18 bases between them. CDR3 sequence (DNA): TGTGCCAGCAGCCCCGCACGGGGGGGTGGTGAAAAACTGTTTTTT. Translating gives CASSPARGGGEKLFF.

CDR3 sequence: CASSIGGGSYNEQFF. CDR3 DNA: TGCGCCAGCAGCATCGGGGGGGGCTCCTACAATGAGCAGTTCTTC. The chain links TRBV4-1 to TRBJ2-1; 8 nucleotides align to TRBD2. V was clipped by 5 bases and J by 0 bases; unmatched bases: 3. This CDR3 is 15 amino acids long. Germline V gives CDR1 MGHRA, CDR2 YSYEKL.

The rearrangement uses TRBV4-1 and TRBJ2-1, with 12 bases that match TRBD2. J gave up 2 bases and V 5 bases, and 10 bases lay outside the gene matches. The CDR3 runs to 18 residues. Germline V lookup: CDR1 MGHRA, CDR2 YSYEKL. The chain's CDR3 is CASSAPRLAGGPYNEQFF. For the CDR3, the DNA is TGCGCCAGCAGCGCCCCGAGGCTAGCGGGGGGGCCCTACAATGAGCAGTTCTTC.

The V gene is TRBV29-1, the J gene TRBJ2-2, with 9 bases fitting TRBD1. V dropped 7 bases and J dropped 3; count of bases not matched to a gene: 3. Germline-derived CDR1 and CDR2 are SQVTM and ANQGSEA. The CDR3 spans 13 residues. The CDR3 nucleotides read TGCAGCGCTCGACAGGGGGACACCGGGGAGCTGTTTTTT. Translation: CSARQGDTGELFF.

The chain employs TRBV7-3 and TRBJ2-1; 9 positions agree with TRBD2. Germline V gene sequence: CDR1 SGHTA, CDR2 FQGTGA. The length of the CDR3 is 13 residues. V lost 5 bases, J lost 5 bases, and 1 base stayed unmatched. CDR3 sequence (DNA): TGTGCCAGCAGCAGGACTAGCGACAATGAGCAGTTCTTC. It codes for CASSRTSDNEQFF.

The CDR3 sequence is CASSPRAGSYNEQFF. Written as DNA, the CDR3 is TGTGCCAGCAGCCCTAGGGCAGGGTCCTACAATGAGCAGTTCTTC. The J gene is TRBJ2-1, the V gene TRBV7-3, with D possibly being TRBD1 (5 bases). Germline V lookup: CDR1 SGHTA, CDR2 FQGTGA. The CDR3 is 15 amino acids. Trimming took off 5 bases at V and 1 base at J, with 12 bases between the two ends.

The V call is TRBV7-6, the J call TRBJ2-4; D might be TRBD2 (6 bases). CDR3 size: 14 residues. CDR1 and CDR2 from the germline V gene are SGHVS and FNYEAQ. The V end was cut by 5 bases, the J end by 10 bases, with 18 bases between. CDR3: CASSGNPGAGIQYF. The CDR3 DNA is TGTGCCAGCAGCGGCAACCCGGGAGCTGGGATTCAGTACTTC.

Details on this clonotype: One end of the junction varies from germline; a read error may be responsible. The V and J genes are TRBV12-3 or TRBV12-4 and TRBJ2-3; TRBD2 matches at 8 bases. This CDR3 contains 16 residues. DNA for the CDR3: TGTGCCAGCACCCCCCAGGGACTAGAGGGCACTGATACGCAGTATTTT. As protein: CASTPQGLEGTDTQYF.

The J gene is TRBJ2-7, the V gene TRBV20-1; 8 positions agree with TRBD1. CDR3 size: 17 residues. Trimming at V came to 4 bases and at J to 2 bases, leaving 16 bases not matched to a gene. Germline CDR1 DFQATT, CDR2 SNEGSKA (reference sequence). The CDR3 DNA is TGCAGTGCTACCTATACAGGGGGAAGCGCACAACCCTACGAGCAGTACTTC. Translation gives CSATYTGGSAQPYEQYF.

The chain joins TRBV27 to TRBJ1-2; D not resolved. V lost 3 bases, J lost 2 bases, and 7 bases lay in between. The germline V gene has CDR1 MNHEY and CDR2 SMNVEV (reference sequence). The CDR3 runs to 13 residues. The CDR3 loop is CASSFAQNYGYTF. CDR3 coding DNA: TGTGCCAGCAGTTTCGCACAGAACTATGGCTACACCTTC.

The chain uses TRBV4-3 and TRBJ2-3; D possibly corresponds to TRBD2 (7 bases). The V and J ends lost 4 bases and 5 bases respectively, with 19 bases between them. The CDR3 extends over 16 amino acids. Germline V gene data show CDR1 as LGHNA and CDR2 as YSLEER. The CDR3 loop is CASSPTLARGQDTQYF. CDR3 bases: TGCGCCAGCAGCCCCACCTTGGCGCGGGGGCAAGATACGCAGTATTTT.